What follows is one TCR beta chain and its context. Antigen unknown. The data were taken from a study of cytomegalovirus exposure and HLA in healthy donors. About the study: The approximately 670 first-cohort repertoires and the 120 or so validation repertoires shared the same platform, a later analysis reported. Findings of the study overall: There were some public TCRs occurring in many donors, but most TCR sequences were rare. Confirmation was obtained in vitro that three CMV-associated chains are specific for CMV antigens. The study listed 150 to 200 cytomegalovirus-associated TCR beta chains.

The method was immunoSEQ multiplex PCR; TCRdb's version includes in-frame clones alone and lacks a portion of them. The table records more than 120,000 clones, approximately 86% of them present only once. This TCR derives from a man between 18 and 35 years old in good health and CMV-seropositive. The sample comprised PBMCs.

The CDR3 here is CASRLAVHNEQFF. The CDR3 nucleotides are TGTGCCAGCAGACTAGCGGTTCACAATGAGCAGTTCTTC. The V gene is TRBV27, the J gene TRBJ2-1, with TRBD2 matching over 8 bases. Unmatched junction bases numbered 3, after V lost 6 bases and J lost 5 bases. CDR3 length: 13 residues. CDR1 MNHEY and CDR2 SMNVEV come from the germline V gene (reference sequence).